Listed here are 5 T cell receptor beta chains from one sample, sequenced in a study of blood T cell repertoires in COVID-19. Assay: immunoSEQ multiplex PCR; the TCRdb copy retains only in-frame clones and omits some. The top ten hold 3% to 5% of the sample, which has approximately 57,000 clones, approximately 87% seen once. The specimen sequenced was peripheral blood. The receptors derive from a man aged 50-60 years with acute or convalescent COVID-19.

This chain links TRBV15 with TRBJ1-2; D is possibly TRBD1 (5 bases). Per the germline V gene, CDR1 is LNHNV and CDR2 is YYDKDF (reference sequence). V gave up 4 bases and J gave up 3 bases, with 15 bases separating them. This CDR3 contains 15 residues. The CDR3 sequence: CATSKAQGYDYGYTF. The CDR3, as DNA: TGTGCCACCAGCAAAGCTCAGGGTTACGACTATGGCTACACCTTC.

V is TRBV25-1 and J is TRBJ1-1; D is possibly TRBD1 (5 bases). CDR3 size: 12 residues. The germline CDR1 and CDR2 sequences are MGHDK and SYGVNS. Between the trimmed V and J ends, which lost 2 bases and 8 bases, there was a span of 9 bases. CDR3 in DNA: TGTGCCAGCAGTGAAAGTAGGACAGAAGCTTTCTTT. Translating it yields CASSESRTEAFF. Full variable domain (missing parts from reference TRBV25-1 and TRBJ1-1): EADIYQTPRYLVIGTGKKITLECSQTMGHDKMYWYQQDPGMELHLIHYSYGVNSTEKGDLSSESTVSRIRTEHFPLTLESARPSHTSQYLCASSESRTEAFFGQGTRLTVV.

V gene TRBV7-2 combines with J gene TRBJ1-1, with D unresolved. The germline V gene encodes CDR1 SGHTA and CDR2 FQGNSA. The CDR3 is made up of 13 amino acids. Trimming stripped 1 base from V and 1 base from J, with 4 bases between. For the CDR3, the DNA is TGTGCCAGCAGCTTAGGGCAGAACACTGAAGCTTTCTTT. Translated, it gives CASSLGQNTEAFF. The whole variable domain, filled in from reference TRBV7-2 and TRBJ1-1, reads GAGVSQSPSNKVTEKGKDVELRCDPISGHTALYWYRQSLGQGLEFLIYFQGNSAPDKSGLPSDRFSAERTGGSVSTLTIQRTQQEDSAVYLCASSLGQNTEAFFGQGTRLTVV.

J is TRBJ2-1 and V is TRBV5-1; 13 bases match TRBD2. Per the germline V gene, CDR1 is SGHRS and CDR2 is YFSETQ. The V and J ends lost 4 bases and 10 bases, in that order; junction bases with no gene match: 5. There are 14 residues in the CDR3. The CDR3 DNA reads as TGCGCCAGCAGCATAGGACTAGCGGGAGTGGAGCAGTTCTTC. Translating gives CASSIGLAGVEQFF. The full variable domain, rest sourced from reference TRBV5-1 and TRBJ2-1, is KAGVTQTPRYLIKTRGQQVTLSCSPISGHRSVSWYQQTPGQGLQFLFEYFSETQRNKGNFPGRFSGRQFSNSRSEMNVSTLELGDSALYLCASSIGLAGVEQFFGPGTRLTVL.

This chain connects TRBV4-1 to TRBJ2-1; TRBD2 agrees at 14 bases. The germline CDR1 and CDR2 sequences are MGHRA and YSYEKL. Trimming cost V 4 bases and J 2 bases; bases outside gene matches: 7. This CDR3 has 18 residues. The DNA of the CDR3 is TGCGCCAGCAGCCTAGGACTAGCGGGGGGTCGTACCTACAATGAGCAGTTCTTC. It specifies CASSLGLAGGRTYNEQFF.